One sample yielded the 32 T cell receptor beta chains listed below, sequenced in a study of T cell repertoires in cytomegalovirus infection. Their antigen targets remain unknown. TCRdb re-analysed the reads in MiXCR, keeping a single row per CDR3 protein. The data show 300,000 to 400,000 distinct CDR3 sequences, with just under 25% seen just once and about an eighth held by the top ten. Sequencing used cultured PBMCs, obtained from culture after CMV antigen stimulation. These receptors were taken from a human donor in good health (CMV status not recorded). Some clones in this sample may be carry-over from other donors' samples.

The V call is TRBV12-3 or TRBV12-4, the J call TRBJ1-4; 9 bases are shared with TRBD1. The CDR3 spans 14 residues. V shed 6 bases and J 8 bases; nucleotides not matched to a gene: 7. As DNA, the CDR3 is TGTGCCAGCAGATCGGACAGGGGCGCGGAAAAACTGTTTTTT. Its translation: CASRSDRGAEKLFF.

V is TRBV12-3 or TRBV12-4 and J is TRBJ2-5; 8 bases agree with TRBD1. V lost 7 bases to trimming and J lost 1 base; unmatched junction nucleotides: 5. The CDR3 loop spans 14 amino acids. CDR3 residues: CASTFQGAQETQYF. The CDR3 DNA sequence: TGTGCCAGCACCTTTCAGGGGGCCCAAGAGACCCAGTACTTC.

The CDR3 sequence is CASSRSAFLITDTQYF. CDR3 bases: TGTGCCAGTAGTAGATCGGCCTTCTTAATCACAGATACGCAGTATTTT. The V call is TRBV19, the J call TRBJ2-3; no firm D call. Trimming cost V 4 bases and J 2 bases, with 16 bases left between them. Germline CDR1 reads LNHDA; CDR2 reads SQIVND (reference sequence). CDR3 size: 16 residues.

The chain is built from TRBV2 and TRBJ1-2; D gene unclear. The CDR3 is 10 residues long. Germline V lookup: CDR1 SNHLY, CDR2 FYNNEI. Trimming stripped 0 bases from V and 10 bases from J, with 3 bases between. The DNA of the CDR3 is TGTGCCAGCAGTGAAGCGACCTACACCTTC. It specifies CASSEATYTF.

The rearrangement joins TRBV12-3 or TRBV12-4 to TRBJ1-2, with 7 bases that match TRBD1. The length of the CDR3 is 17 residues. V lost 5 bases to trimming and J lost 3 bases; unmatched junction nucleotides: 15. The CDR3 loop is CASSRLLRAGGYYGYTF. CDR3 in DNA: TGTGCCAGCAGTCGGTTGTTGAGGGCAGGGGGGTACTATGGCTACACCTTC.

In regard to this clonotype: This could be a read error, since a much larger clone is one nucleotide away. This chain links TRBV6-6 with TRBJ2-1, with 11 positions matching TRBD2. The CDR3 has 16 residues. V lost 10 bases to trimming and J lost 4 bases; unmatched junction nucleotides: 12. Germline V gives CDR1 MNHNY, CDR2 SVGAGI (reference sequence). CDR3 DNA: TGTGCCAACACCCCCGGGACTAGCGGAGGATACAATGAGCAGTTCTTC. This encodes CANTPGTSGGYNEQFF.

The chain couples TRBV28 to TRBJ2-5; TRBD1 matches 7 bases. Trimming took 1 base from V and 0 from J; bases not matched to a gene: 2. The germline gives CDR1 MDHEN, CDR2 SYDVKM. CDR3 length: 15 amino acids. The CDR3 here is CASSLFGTDQETQYF. The CDR3 DNA reads as TGTGCCAGCAGTTTATTCGGGACAGACCAAGAGACCCAGTACTTC.

Only a few counts were recorded for this clonotype. V gene TRBV6-2 or TRBV6-3 combines with J gene TRBJ2-7; TRBD1 agrees at 9 bases. V lost 6 bases and J lost 1; bases outside the gene matches: 10. The germline V gene encodes CDR1 MNHEY and CDR2 SVGEGT. The CDR3 length is 16 residues. The CDR3 DNA reads as TGTGCCAGCAGCCACCGGGACAGGGACTTATCCTACGAGCAGTACGTC. Its protein product is CASSHRDRDLSYEQYV.

This clonotype was seen a few times. This chain uses TRBV20-1 with TRBJ2-5, with no clear D. Germline CDR1 and CDR2: DFQATT and SNEGSKA (reference sequence). CDR3 size: 14 residues. V was pared by 5 bases and J by 1 base, with 14 bases between. For the CDR3, the DNA is TGCAGTGCTCACTACGGACCCGGCCAAGAGACCCAGTACTTC. Amino acids: CSAHYGPGQETQYF.

This clonotype occurred a few times. V gene TRBV12-3 or TRBV12-4 combines with J gene TRBJ2-7; 11 bases are shared with TRBD2. The CDR3 length is 14 residues. The V gene end was trimmed by 7 bases and the J gene end by 4 bases; junction bases not matched to a gene: 6. CDR3 region: CASTHSGRAYEQYF. In DNA form, the CDR3 reads TGTGCCAGCACCCATAGCGGGAGGGCTTACGAGCAGTACTTC.

The chain links TRBV11-1 to TRBJ2-1; TRBD2 aligns across 9 bases. CDR3 length: 16 residues. Germline CDR1 and CDR2: SGHAT and FQDESV (reference sequence). Trimming cost V 4 bases and J 3 bases; bases outside gene matches: 7. The DNA for the CDR3 is TGTGCCAGCAGCTCGGGGCTAGCGGGACTCTACAATGAGCAGTTCTTC. Protein product: CASSSGLAGLYNEQFF.

This rearrangement joins TRBV28 to TRBJ1-6; D call uncertain. CDR3 size: 12 residues. Between the trimmed V and J ends, which lost 2 bases and 9 bases, there was a span of 5 bases. Germline lookup yields CDR1 MDHEN and CDR2 SYDVKM. Here the CDR3 DNA reads TGTGCCAGCAGTTTAATAAGTTCACCCCTCCACTTT. It codes for CASSLISSPLHF.

This clonotype showed up many times. The chain employs TRBV7-2 and TRBJ2-2, with no clear D. Per the germline V gene, CDR1 is SGHTA and CDR2 is FQGNSA. Trimming took 3 bases from V and 1 from J, leaving 6 bases between them. The CDR3 length is 14 residues. The CDR3 DNA follows: TGTGCCAGCAGCTTCGGCGGGAACACCGGGGAGCTGTTTTTT. It translates to CASSFGGNTGELFF.

This clonotype was counted only a few times. V gene TRBV11-3 combines with J gene TRBJ1-1; 10 bases map to TRBD1. V lost 6 bases to trimming and J lost 4 bases; unmatched junction nucleotides: 5. Germline lookup yields CDR1 SGHNT and CDR2 YENEEA. This CDR3 spans 14 amino acids. In DNA, the CDR3 is TGTGCCAGCAGTCCCGGGACAGGGGTCACTGAAGCTTTCTTT. Protein sequence: CASSPGTGVTEAFF.

The V gene is TRBV7-3, the J gene TRBJ2-7; the match to TRBD1 covers 7 bases. Germline CDR1 and CDR2: SGHTA and FQGTGA. Trimming cost V 5 bases and J 6 bases; bases outside gene matches: 7. The CDR3 totals 13 residues. CDR3 loop: CASSETTGLEQYF. For the CDR3, the DNA is TGTGCCAGCAGCGAAACGACAGGGCTCGAGCAGTACTTC.

The chain combines TRBV19 with TRBJ1-2; D is ambiguous. The CDR3 is 15 amino acids. The V end lost 2 bases, the J end lost 8 bases, and 18 bases lay between the germline ends. Germline CDR1 is LNHDA and CDR2 is SQIVND (reference sequence). The CDR3 protein is CASSIPPVGLGGYTF. The CDR3, as DNA: TGTGCCAGTAGTATACCCCCCGTCGGCCTAGGAGGCTACACCTTC.

This clonotype was recorded at least ten times. The gene calls are TRBV7-2 and TRBJ1-5, with a weak D call TRBD1 (6 bases). V shed 5 bases and J shed 4 bases, with 9 bases lying between them. The V gene's germline CDR1 is SGHTA and CDR2 FQGNSA. The CDR3 is 13 residues long. CDR3 in amino acids: CASSTDRNQPQHF. The CDR3 region has the DNA TGTGCCAGCAGCACGGACAGAAATCAGCCCCAGCATTTT.

This clonotype came up a few times. The rearrangement joins TRBV6-5 to TRBJ2-5; a possible D gene is TRBD1 (6 bases). Germline CDR1 and CDR2: MNHEY and SVGAGI. V shed 5 bases and J shed 4 bases, with 17 bases lying between them. This CDR3 has 15 amino acids. CDR3 sequence reads: CASSITGTRGETQYF. For the CDR3, the DNA is TGTGCCAGCAGTATCACCGGGACCAGGGGAGAGACCCAGTACTTC.

The gene calls are TRBV6-6 and TRBJ2-2; no reliable D call. The germline CDR1 and CDR2 sequences are MNHNY and SVGAGI (reference sequence). Between the trimmed V and J ends, which lost 6 bases and 0 bases, there was a span of 14 bases. The CDR3 is 16 residues long. The CDR3 sequence is CASSRGGSTNTGELFF. In DNA form, the CDR3 reads TGTGCCAGCAGCCGTGGCGGTAGCACGAACACCGGGGAGCTGTTTTTT.

This chain joins TRBV25-1 and TRBJ2-1; 11 nucleotides align to TRBD2. This CDR3 contains 14 residues. Germline-derived CDR1 and CDR2 are MGHDK and SYGVNS. V was pared by 8 bases and J by 8 bases, with 8 bases of the junction left unmatched. CDR3 residues: CASRTSGSRYEQFF. The CDR3 DNA is TGTGCCAGCCGGACTAGCGGGTCCCGGTATGAGCAGTTCTTC.

The chain employs TRBV20-1 and TRBJ1-5; TRBD1 matches at 7 bases. The CDR3 totals 14 residues. Germline-derived CDR1 and CDR2 are DFQATT and SNEGSKA (reference sequence). V trimming: 4 bases; J trimming: 0 bases; junction bases outside the gene matches: 3. The CDR3 coding sequence is TGCAGTGCTAAGACAGGGTATAGCAATCAGCCCCAGCATTTT. As protein: CSAKTGYSNQPQHF.

This clonotype was seen ten or more times. This rearrangement joins TRBV7-6 to TRBJ2-3; D is ambiguous. Germline lookup yields CDR1 SGHVS and CDR2 FNYEAQ. The CDR3 is 17 residues long. Trimming took off 2 bases at V and 2 bases at J, with 17 bases between the two ends. The CDR3 nucleotides read TGTGCCAGCAGCTTACAAGTGGCGGAGACCTACACAGATACGCAGTATTTT. It translates to CASSLQVAETYTDTQYF.

The chain recombines TRBV27 with TRBJ2-5; D unresolved. V lost 3 bases and J 2 bases, leaving 13 bases between the germline ends. Germline V CDR1 and CDR2: MNHEY, SMNVEV (reference sequence). There are 15 residues in the CDR3. The CDR3 DNA is TGTGCCAGCAGTTTCTCCCTCCCGGGTCAAGAGACCCAGTACTTC. It yields the protein CASSFSLPGQETQYF.

The sample holds many counts of this clonotype. The chain has TRBV7-2 and TRBJ1-5, with 9 bases aligning to TRBD1. Germline V gene sequence: CDR1 SGHTA, CDR2 FQGNSA. The CDR3 covers 17 residues. J lost 6 bases, V lost 5 bases, and 14 bases had no gene match. CDR3 DNA: TGTGCCAGCAGCCCATATCCGGGACAGGGCCTTCGTCAGCCCCAGCATTTT. Protein product: CASSPYPGQGLRQPQHF.

This clonotype was recorded at least ten times. The genes are TRBV7-8 and TRBJ2-5; TRBD1 is a possible D gene (6 bases). The CDR3 is 15 amino acids. The germline V and J ends were trimmed by 4 bases and 7 bases, with 19 bases remaining between them. In germline, CDR1 is SGHVS, CDR2 FQNEAQ. CDR3 sequence (DNA): TGTGCCAGCAGCTGGCGACAGGTGGGGTCCAGGACCCAGTACTTC. It yields the protein CASSWRQVGSRTQYF.

This clonotype was counted at least ten times. The chain combines TRBV11-2 with TRBJ1-1; a possible D gene is TRBD1 (6 bases). The CDR3 runs to 15 residues. Germline V gives CDR1 SGHAT, CDR2 FQNNGV. The V end lost 5 bases, the J end lost 0 bases, and 13 bases lay between the germline ends. This chain's CDR3 is CASSPIGGLNTEAFF. As DNA, the CDR3 is TGTGCCAGCAGCCCTATAGGGGGATTGAACACTGAAGCTTTCTTT.

The CDR3, as DNA: TGCGCCAGCAGGCTGACAATGAACACTGAAGCTTTCTTT. Translated, it gives CASRLTMNTEAFF. V usage is TRBV10-2 and J usage is TRBJ1-1; no clear D. Looked up from germline, CDR1 is WSHSY and CDR2 is SAAADI. Trimming shortened V by 6 bases and J by 0 bases, and 8 bases separated the two germline ends. The CDR3 runs 13 residues.

This chain connects TRBV19 to TRBJ2-1, with 9 bases fitting TRBD2. With V trimmed by 3 bases and J by 7 bases, 7 bases remained unmatched. This CDR3 contains 15 residues. Germline CDR1 is LNHDA and CDR2 is SQIVND (reference sequence). The CDR3 coding sequence is TGTGCCAGTAGTATGACGGTTAGCGGGAGAAATGAGCAGTTCTTC. It is translated as CASSMTVSGRNEQFF.

J is TRBJ2-3 and V is TRBV18; TRBD2 matches at 8 bases. Germline assignment: CDR1 KGHSH and CDR2 LQKENI. Losses at the gene ends were 1 base for V and 0 bases for J; bases not matched to a gene: 6. The CDR3 length is 17 residues. CDR3 region: CASSPQSSGQSTDTQYF. CDR3 nucleotides: TGTGCCAGCTCACCACAGTCTAGCGGGCAGAGCACAGATACGCAGTATTTT.

This clonotype is categorized as medium-sized. V is TRBV7-8 and J is TRBJ1-5; TRBD1 might be the D (5 bases). Germline CDR1 and CDR2: SGHVS and FQNEAQ. V was shortened by 3 bases and J by 3 bases, with 9 bases between the two germline ends. The CDR3 is made up of 14 amino acids. The CDR3 loop is CASSFGQTNQPQHF. In DNA form, the CDR3 reads TGTGCCAGCAGCTTCGGACAAACCAATCAGCCCCAGCATTTT.

This clonotype has a count of ten or more. The DNA for the CDR3 is TGTGCCAGCAGGGGGGGGTTCTCGCCTTCCTACAATGAGCAGTTCTTC. It codes for CASRGGFSPSYNEQFF. The chain has TRBV6-2 or TRBV6-3 and TRBJ2-1, with 7 bases lining up with TRBD2. CDR3 length: 16 residues. The J segment lost 1 base and the V segment lost 6 bases, leaving 9 bases of the junction unmatched. Germline V gene data show CDR1 as MNHEY and CDR2 as SVGEGT.

The chain recombines TRBV15 with TRBJ2-7, with TRBD2 matching 7 bases. Germline values: CDR1 LNHNV, CDR2 YYDKDF (reference sequence). The V segment lost 1 base and the J segment 1 base; nucleotides outside the gene matches: 16. CDR3 size: 19 residues. CDR3 residues: CATSRVGKDELAKSYEQYV. The CDR3 nucleotides are TGTGCCACCAGCAGAGTTGGTAAGGACGAACTAGCGAAATCCTACGAGCAGTACGTC.